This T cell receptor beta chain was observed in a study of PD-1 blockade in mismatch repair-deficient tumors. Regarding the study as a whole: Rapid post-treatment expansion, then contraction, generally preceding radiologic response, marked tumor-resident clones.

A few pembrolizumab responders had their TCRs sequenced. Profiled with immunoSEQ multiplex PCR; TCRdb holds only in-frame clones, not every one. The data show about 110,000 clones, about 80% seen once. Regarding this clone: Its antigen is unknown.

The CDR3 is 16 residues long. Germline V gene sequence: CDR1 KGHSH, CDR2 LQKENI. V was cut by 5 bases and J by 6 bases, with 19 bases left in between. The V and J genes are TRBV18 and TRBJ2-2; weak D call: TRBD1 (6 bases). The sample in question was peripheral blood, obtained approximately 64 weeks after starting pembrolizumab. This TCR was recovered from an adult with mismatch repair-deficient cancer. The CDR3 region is CASSSSGAGLAGELFF. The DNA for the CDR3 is TGTGCCAGCTCATCCTCAGGGGCTGGATTGGCCGGGGAGCTGTTTTTT.